This TCR beta chain appears in the sequencing data of a study of shared clonotypes between healthy human individuals. Overall study: The donor pool was made up of two women and three men aged 18 to 49. Study results and limitations: All-four-donor shared clonotypes had higher generation probabilities than non-shared clonotypes did.

Clones were read by immunoSEQ multiplex PCR, and TCRdb kept only the in-frame ones, dropping some. This sample has some 2,000,000 clones; about 94% occur once, and the top ten carry roughly 0.13%. Each donor was a Caucasian adult residing in Nashville, Tennessee. With respect to this clone: Its antigen is as yet unknown. Within the sample, other DNA sequences also encode this same CDR3.

This CDR3 has 14 amino acids. Trimming stripped 0 bases from V and 0 bases from J, with 3 bases between. CDR1 and CDR2 (germline): MNHNS, SASEGT. Sequenced sample: naive CD4+ T cells sorted from blood. As to subset: CD45RA+ positively selected. The V gene is TRBV6-1, the J gene TRBJ1-5, with D uncertain. The receptor comes from a man aged 18-30 years in good health. The CDR3 is CASSEASSNQPQHF. Written as DNA, the CDR3 is TGTGCCAGCAGTGAAGCAAGTAGCAATCAGCCCCAGCATTTT.